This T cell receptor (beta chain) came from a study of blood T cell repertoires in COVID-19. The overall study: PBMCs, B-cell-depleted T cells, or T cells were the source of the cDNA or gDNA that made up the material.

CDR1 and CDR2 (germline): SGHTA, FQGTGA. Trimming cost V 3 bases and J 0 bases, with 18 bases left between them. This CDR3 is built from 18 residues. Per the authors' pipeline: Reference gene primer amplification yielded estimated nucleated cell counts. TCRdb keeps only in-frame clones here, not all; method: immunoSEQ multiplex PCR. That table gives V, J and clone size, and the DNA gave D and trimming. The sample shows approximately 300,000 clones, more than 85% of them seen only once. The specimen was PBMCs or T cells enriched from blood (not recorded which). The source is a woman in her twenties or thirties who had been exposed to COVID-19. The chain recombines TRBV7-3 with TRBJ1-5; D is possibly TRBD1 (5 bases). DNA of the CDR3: TGTGCCAGCAGCTTGTCGGCGGATGGACACTTTAGCAATCAGCCCCAGCATTTT. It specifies CASSLSADGHFSNQPQHF.